The rows below give T cell receptor beta chains drawn from one sample of a study of OX40 agonist ivuxolimab in advanced cancers. The table came from immunoSEQ multiplex PCR; TCRdb's copy has only in-frame clones and leaves some out. The profile shows approximately 25,000 clones, approximately 80% of them singletons. Specimen: CD4+ or CD8+ T cells sorted from blood, collected in a trial of the OX40 agonist ivuxolimab. These receptor sequences come from an adult with an advanced solid tumor such as melanoma, head and neck, liver or kidney cancer. Both conserved end residues are part of each CDR3. Fields, in order: clone size, J gene, D gene, V gene, CDR3 protein, CDR3 DNA. The D gene is left open where the match is weak. Size tells how often a clone was seen (once, few, many) or the class of an expanded clone, and some rows leave it out.

clone size: few; J gene: TRBJ2-2; D gene: TRBD2; V gene: TRBV11-2; CDR3 protein: CASSQSGLNTGELFF; CDR3 DNA: TGTGCCAGCAGCCAGTCGGGACTAAACACCGGGGAGCTGTTTTTT
clone size: .; J gene: TRBJ2-2; D gene: TRBD2; V gene: TRBV14; CDR3 protein: CASSPRTSGYGELFF; CDR3 DNA: TGTGCCAGCAGCCCACGGACTAGCGGGTACGGGGAGCTGTTTTTT
clone size: .; J gene: TRBJ2-7; D gene: .; V gene: TRBV30; CDR3 protein: CAWMDGNYEQYF; CDR3 DNA: TGTGCCTGGATGGACGGAAACTACGAGCAGTACTTC
clone size: few; J gene: TRBJ1-3; D gene: .; V gene: TRBV29-1; CDR3 protein: CSASSGNTIYF; CDR3 DNA: TGCAGCGCCAGCTCTGGAAACACCATATATTTT
clone size: .; J gene: TRBJ1-5; D gene: TRBD1; V gene: TRBV4-3; CDR3 protein: CASSQVGQGDQPQHF; CDR3 DNA: TGCGCCAGCAGCCAAGTTGGACAGGGCGATCAGCCCCAGCATTTT
clone size: .; J gene: TRBJ2-3; D gene: .; V gene: TRBV18; CDR3 protein: CASSLAERTDTQYF; CDR3 DNA: TGTGCCAGCTCACTCGCGGAGCGAACAGATACGCAGTATTTT
clone size: .; J gene: TRBJ2-4; D gene: TRBD1; V gene: TRBV11-3; CDR3 protein: CASSLGRVQGAEDIQYF; CDR3 DNA: TGTGCCAGCAGCTTAGGAAGAGTACAGGGGGCGGAGGACATTCAGTACTTC
clone size: .; J gene: TRBJ1-6; D gene: TRBD1; V gene: TRBV19; CDR3 protein: CASVDRGESPLHF; CDR3 DNA: TGTGCCAGCGTGGACAGGGGCGAATCACCCCTCCACTTT
clone size: .; J gene: TRBJ2-7; D gene: .; V gene: TRBV28; CDR3 protein: CASSLSVFYEQYF; CDR3 DNA: TGTGCCAGCAGTTTATCGGTATTCTACGAGCAGTACTTC
clone size: .; J gene: TRBJ2-5; D gene: .; V gene: TRBV7-3; CDR3 protein: CASSQGVGETQYF; CDR3 DNA: TGTGCCAGCAGCCAAGGGGTGGGAGAGACCCAGTACTTC
clone size: .; J gene: TRBJ2-3; D gene: TRBD2; V gene: TRBV19; CDR3 protein: CASSESGLAFGHTQYF; CDR3 DNA: TGTGCCAGTAGTGAATCGGGACTAGCATTCGGTCATACGCAGTATTTT
clone size: few; J gene: TRBJ2-7; D gene: .; V gene: TRBV5-6; CDR3 protein: CASSPGRFIYEQYF; CDR3 DNA: TGTGCCAGCAGCCCCGGGAGATTTATCTACGAGCAGTACTTC
clone size: .; J gene: TRBJ2-1; D gene: TRBD2; V gene: TRBV28; CDR3 protein: CASSPNTGVIAGGNEQFF; CDR3 DNA: TGTGCCAGCAGTCCCAACACCGGGGTGATAGCGGGAGGAAATGAGCAGTTCTTC
clone size: once; J gene: TRBJ2-3; D gene: .; V gene: TRBV29-1; CDR3 protein: CSVQRGVSTQYF; CDR3 DNA: TGCAGCGTCCAAAGGGGGGTCAGCACGCAGTATTTT
clone size: .; J gene: TRBJ2-5; D gene: TRBD1; V gene: TRBV2; CDR3 protein: CASSDRRTGGGETQYF; CDR3 DNA: TGTGCCAGCAGTGACCGCAGGACAGGGGGCGGGGAGACCCAGTACTTC
clone size: .; J gene: TRBJ1-5; D gene: .; V gene: TRBV6-6; CDR3 protein: CASSQIQGSNQPQHF; CDR3 DNA: TGTGCCAGCAGTCAGATTCAGGGAAGCAATCAGCCCCAGCATTTT
clone size: .; J gene: TRBJ1-3; D gene: .; V gene: TRBV10-1; CDR3 protein: CASCWTPPGRSSGNTIYF; CDR3 DNA: TGCGCCAGCTGCTGGACACCCCCGGGGAGAAGCTCTGGAAACACCATATATTTT
clone size: few; J gene: TRBJ1-5; D gene: .; V gene: TRBV9; CDR3 protein: CASSVEGLNQPQHF; CDR3 DNA: TGTGCCAGCAGCGTAGAAGGACTCAATCAGCCCCAGCATTTT
clone size: .; J gene: TRBJ2-5; D gene: TRBD2; V gene: TRBV28; CDR3 protein: CASSYPNSGIYF; CDR3 DNA: TGTGCCAGCAGTTACCCCAATAGCGGGATTTACTTC
clone size: .; J gene: TRBJ2-1; D gene: .; V gene: TRBV18; CDR3 protein: CASSEGGSYEQFF; CDR3 DNA: TGTGCCAGCTCGGAAGGGGGGTCATATGAGCAGTTCTTC
clone size: .; J gene: TRBJ1-5; D gene: .; V gene: TRBV5-1; CDR3 protein: CASSFSSNQPQHF; CDR3 DNA: TGCGCCAGCAGCTTCTCTAGCAATCAGCCCCAGCATTTT
clone size: few; J gene: TRBJ2-7; D gene: .; V gene: TRBV11-2; CDR3 protein: CASSLRDLNRYEQYF; CDR3 DNA: TGTGCCAGCAGCCTCCGGGACCTAAATCGATACGAGCAGTACTTC